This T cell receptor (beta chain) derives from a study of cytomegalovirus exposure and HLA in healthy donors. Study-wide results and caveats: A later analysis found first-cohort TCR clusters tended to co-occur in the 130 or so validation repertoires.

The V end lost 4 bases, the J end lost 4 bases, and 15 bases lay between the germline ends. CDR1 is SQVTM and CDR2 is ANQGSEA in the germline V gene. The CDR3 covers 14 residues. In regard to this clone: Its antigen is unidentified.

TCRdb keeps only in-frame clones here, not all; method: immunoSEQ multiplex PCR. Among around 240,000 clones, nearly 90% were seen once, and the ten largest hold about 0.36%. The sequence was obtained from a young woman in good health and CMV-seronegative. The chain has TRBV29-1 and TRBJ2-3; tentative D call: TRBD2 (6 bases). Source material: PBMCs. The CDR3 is CSVGSLAWSDTQYF. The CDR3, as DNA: TGCAGCGTTGGCTCTCTAGCGTGGTCAGATACGCAGTATTTT.